This T cell receptor beta chain was sequenced during a study of neurological immune-mediated disorders. In its sample, this clonotype was seen many times. TCRdb reanalysed the 5' RACE reads using MiXCR and keeps one entry per CDR3 protein. The table lists roughly 23,000 distinct CDR3 sequences, 8.5% to 12% of them singletons, with roughly a fifth in the top ten. Trimming took off 2 bases at V and 3 bases at J, with 7 bases between the two ends. This CDR3 has 13 residues. Germline V CDR1 and CDR2: SGHTA, FQGNSA. The chain has TRBV7-2 and TRBJ1-1; D not resolved. The TCR was taken from a woman aged 55-70 years with HTLV-1-associated myelopathy (HAM/TSP). Specimen: PBMCs. The chain's CDR3 is CASSLTAYTEAFF. Here the CDR3 DNA reads TGTGCCAGCAGCTTAACGGCATACACTGAAGCTTTCTTT.